This TCR beta chain was documented in a study of blood T cells in healthy people across ages. Study-wide results and caveats: For the donors, CMV status was unknown and possibly confounded expanded clonotype changes. The percentage of naive T cells correlated strongly with TCR beta diversity. The diversity estimates, figures obtained from one million T cells, were considered underestimates.

The germline V and J ends were trimmed by 5 bases and 3 bases, with 13 bases remaining between them. Looked up from germline, CDR1 is SGHVS and CDR2 is FQNEAQ. This CDR3 is built from 15 residues. This clonotype was recorded only once. Its target is unknown. Per-sample yields of isolated PBMCs were at least 6 million. Together with a sample-barcoded 5' primer, a J-beta primer mix was included in a second PCR lasting roughly 6 to 12 cycles. TCRdb re-analysed the 5' RACE reads in MiXCR, keeping a single row per CDR3 protein. The sample lists some 900,000 distinct CDR3 sequences, about 48% occurring once.

Sequencing was carried out using blood. This TCR derives from a man aged 30-40 years in good health. V gene TRBV7-8 combines with J gene TRBJ2-2, with D tentatively TRBD1 (6 bases). This CDR3 reads CASSPQTGDTGELFF. The CDR3, as DNA: TGTGCCAGCAGCCCGCAGACAGGCGACACCGGGGAGCTGTTTTTT. The variable domain in full, with the rest retrieved from reference TRBV7-8 and TRBJ2-2, is GAGVSQSPRYKVAKRGQDVALRCDPISGHVSLFWYQQALGQGPEFLTYFQNEAQLDKSGLPSDRFFAERPEGSVSTLKIQRTQQEDSAVYLCASSPQTGDTGELFFGEGSRLTVL.